This T cell receptor beta chain emerged from a study of CD8+ T cells in alopecia areata. This CDR3 is 15 amino acids long. Germline V gene lookup returns CDR1 MNHEY and CDR2 SVGAGI. V was shortened by 3 bases and J by 4 bases, with 15 bases between the two germline ends. Following RNA extraction, reverse transcription yielded cDNA that acted as the sequencing template. Clones were read by immunoSEQ multiplex PCR, and TCRdb kept only the in-frame ones, dropping some. This table has around 82,000 clones, about 51% appearing once. The sequence came from a human donor with alopecia areata. Sequenced sample: NKG2D-high CD8+ T cells sorted from blood. V gene TRBV6-5 combines with J gene TRBJ2-5; a possible D gene is TRBD1 (5 bases). The CDR3 bases are TGTGCCAGCAGTTATTCCACAGGTATAGGAGAGACCCAGTACTTC. Its translation is CASSYSTGIGETQYF.